Included here is one TCR beta chain sequence, with context. Its cognate antigen is unknown. The CDR3 covers 14 residues. Germline lookup yields CDR1 SGHRS and CDR2 YFSETQ. This sample was included in a study of T cells expressing NK-cell markers. Study information: There were seven HCMV-seropositive donors and one seronegative donor among the eight sequenced. Study-level points and caveats: One observes that, in a handful of donors, these clonotypes were also the leading ones within the CD3+CD56-NKG2C+ fraction. Clarity on HCMV specificity was lacking for the expanded NKG2C+ T cell clones.

TCRdb re-called the 5' RACE reads, yielding one record per CDR3 amino acid sequence without DNA. In total, the table holds some 460,000 distinct CDR3 sequences. The origin of this receptor is a woman between 50 and 59 years old in good health. The rearrangement joins TRBV5-1 to TRBJ1-2; TCRdb gives TRBD1 as the D gene, but with no DNA this cannot be confirmed. Sequenced sample: blood T cells: a sorted CD56 or NKG2C T cell subset, CD4+ or CD8+ T cells, or bulk PBMC T cells (not recorded which). The CDR3: CASSHGQEGYGYTF. Using reference TRBV5-1 and TRBJ1-2 for the parts outside the CDR3, the full variable domain is KAGVTQTPRYLIKTRGQQVTLSCSPISGHRSVSWYQQTPGQGLQFLFEYFSETQRNKGNFPGRFSGRQFSNSRSEMNVSTLELGDSALYLCASSHGQEGYGYTFGSGTRLTVV.